The 19 T cell receptor beta chains below come from one sample, sequenced in a study of CD8 T cells in Susac syndrome. Random hexamers served to reverse transcribe roughly 0.45 to 1 ug RNA. TCRdb ran MiXCR on the immunoSEQ multiplex PCR reads and lists one entry per CDR3 protein. Of under 85,000 distinct CDR3 sequences in the sample, about 94% were seen once. The sample was CD8+ T cells from PBMCs. The receptors derive from a human donor with multiple sclerosis.

The rearrangement uses TRBV6-2 or TRBV6-3 and TRBJ1-2; weak D call: TRBD1 (5 bases). Germline V lookup: CDR1 MNHEY, CDR2 SVGEGT. The CDR3 consists of 14 residues. The V end was cut by 3 bases, the J end by 5 bases, with 13 bases between. CDR3 protein: CASSYSSPGYGYTF. CDR3 nucleotides: TGTGCCAGCAGTTATTCATCCCCAGGGTATGGCTACACCTTC.

The V and J genes are TRBV5-4 and TRBJ2-3, with a weak D call TRBD1 (6 bases). Per the germline V gene, CDR1 is SGHNT and CDR2 is YYREEE (reference sequence). Trimming took off 3 bases at V and 2 bases at J, with 13 bases between the two ends. There are 15 residues in the CDR3. CDR3 sequence: CASSWDSGVTDTQYF. The CDR3 nucleotides read TGTGCCAGCAGCTGGGATTCAGGGGTCACAGATACGCAGTATTTT. The full variable domain, its missing parts supplied by reference TRBV5-4 and TRBJ2-3, is ETGVTQSPTHLIKTRGQQVTLRCSSQSGHNTVSWYQQALGQGPQFIFQYYREEENGRGNFPPRFSGLQFPNYSSELNVNALELDDSALYLCASSWDSGVTDTQYFGPGTRLTVL.

On this clonotype itself: Mismatch with germline at one junction end may stem from a read error. The V and J genes are TRBV9 and TRBJ2-5, with 9 bases fitting TRBD2. The CDR3 has 15 residues. In germline, CDR1 is SGDLS, CDR2 YYNGEE. The CDR3 sequence is CTSSVRGGAVETQYF. CDR3 nucleotides: TGTACCAGCAGCGTACGCGGGGGGGCCGTGGAGACCCAGTACTTC.

The CDR3 loop is CASSFGQGSGETQYF. The DNA of the CDR3 is TGTGCCAGCAGTTTCGGACAGGGGTCGGGGGAGACCCAGTACTTC. The chain couples TRBV12-3 or TRBV12-4 to TRBJ2-5; 9 bases line up with TRBD1. The CDR3 spans 15 residues. The V and J ends lost 3 bases and 5 bases, in that order; junction bases with no gene match: 7.

This chain uses TRBV4-2 with TRBJ2-5; D may be TRBD1 (5 bases). The V gene's germline CDR1 is LGHNA and CDR2 YNFKEQ. This CDR3 comprises 15 residues. V lost 0 bases, J lost 4 bases, and 12 bases lay in between. CDR3 loop: CASSQDEEQGETQYF. As DNA, the CDR3 is TGTGCCAGCAGCCAAGATGAGGAGCAGGGAGAGACCCAGTACTTC.

This chain uses TRBV12-3 or TRBV12-4 with TRBJ1-3, with D uncertain. The V gene lost 1 base and the J gene lost 0 bases, with 10 bases spanning the gap. This CDR3 is built from 16 residues. The CDR3 coding sequence is TGTGCCAGCAGTTTAGGAGGGCTCTACTCTGGAAACACCATATATTTT. Encoded protein: CASSLGGLYSGNTIYF.

This chain uses TRBV9 with TRBJ2-2; D possibly uses TRBD1 or TRBD2 (5 bases each). There are 15 residues in the CDR3. V gave up 7 bases and J gave up 6 bases, with 19 bases separating them. Germline CDR1 SGDLS, CDR2 YYNGEE. The DNA of the CDR3 is TGTGCCAGCGACCGGTTGGGGGATAGCTCCGGGGAGCTGTTTTTT. It codes for CASDRLGDSSGELFF.

The V gene is TRBV29-1, the J gene TRBJ2-2; perhaps TRBD2 as D (6 bases). Germline CDR1 SQVTM, CDR2 ANQGSEA. V lost 6 bases and J lost 6, with 23 bases in between. The length of the CDR3 is 16 residues. The CDR3 DNA reads TGCAGCGTACCCAATCCTAGGCGGGGCCAGGCCGGGGAGCTGTTTTTT. Its protein is CSVPNPRRGQAGELFF.

V and J are TRBV20-1 and TRBJ2-7; TRBD2 agrees at 9 bases. The ends lost 2 bases at V and 1 base at J; junction bases unmatched: 3. The CDR3 loop spans 14 amino acids. CDR1 is DFQATT, CDR2 SNEGSKA, per germline (reference sequence). The CDR3 nucleotides are TGCAGTGCTAGACAGGGACTAGCTTCCTACGAGCAGTACTTC. Translated: CSARQGLASYEQYF.

CDR3 DNA: TGTGCCAGCAGTCCGGGACAGGGGGCTCGGGAGCAGTACTTC. Encoded protein: CASSPGQGAREQYF. The genes are TRBV6-6 and TRBJ2-7; 12 bases are a match to TRBD1. With V trimmed by 5 bases and J by 7 bases, 6 bases remained unmatched. Germline V CDR1 and CDR2: MNHNY, SVGAGI (reference sequence). The CDR3 has 14 amino acids.

The chain uses TRBV6-1 and TRBJ2-6; D ambiguous. CDR1 is MNHNS, CDR2 SASEGT, per germline. This CDR3 comprises 13 residues. V was shortened by 10 bases and J by 3 bases, with 10 bases between the two germline ends. CDR3 protein: CATEYGGANVLTF. The CDR3 nucleotides read TGTGCCACCGAGTATGGTGGGGCCAACGTCCTGACTTTC.

This chain connects TRBV7-9 to TRBJ2-3, with D possibly TRBD1 on 6 matching bases. V dropped 5 bases and J dropped 2 bases, with 14 bases sitting between them. The germline CDR1 and CDR2 sequences are SEHNR and FQNEAQ (reference sequence). This CDR3 is 15 amino acids long. The CDR3 DNA reads as TGTGCCAGCAGCCGTGACAGGTCACTCACAGATACGCAGTATTTT. Amino acid sequence: CASSRDRSLTDTQYF.

The J gene is TRBJ2-7, the V gene TRBV5-6; D call uncertain. CDR1 and CDR2 (germline): SGHDT, YYEEEE. Deletions cut 4 bases from V and 0 bases from J, with 11 bases between. This CDR3 is built from 14 residues. The CDR3 region has the DNA TGTGCCAGCAGCGCCCGGGTGACCTCCTACGAGCAGTACTTC. This gives the protein CASSARVTSYEQYF. Full variable domain (remainder filled in from reference TRBV5-6 and TRBJ2-7): DAGVTQSPTHLIKTRGQQVTLRCSPKSGHDTVSWYQQALGQGPQFIFQYYEEEERQRGNFPDRFSGHQFPNYSSELNVNALLLGDSALYLCASSARVTSYEQYFGPGTRLTVT.

The V and J genes are TRBV20-1 and TRBJ2-7; D perhaps matches TRBD1 (6 bases). The V gene's germline CDR1 is DFQATT and CDR2 SNEGSKA (reference sequence). The CDR3 length is 12 residues. V was trimmed by 6 bases and J by 3 bases, leaving 12 bases between them. DNA of the CDR3: TGCAGTGCAAGGGGACAAGACTACGAGCAGTACTTC. As protein: CSARGQDYEQYF.

The chain recombines TRBV6-1 with TRBJ2-3; 11 nucleotides agree with TRBD2. Germline CDR1 and CDR2: MNHNS and SASEGT. V lost 2 bases and J lost 5; bases outside the gene matches: 3. The CDR3 has 15 amino acids. The CDR3 DNA reads as TGTGCCAGCAGTGAAACTAGCGGGAGTATAGATACGCAGTATTTT. Protein sequence: CASSETSGSIDTQYF.

This chain uses TRBV6-5 with TRBJ2-7; TRBD1 matches at 10 bases. Trimming cost V 5 bases and J 5 bases; bases outside gene matches: 3. Germline-derived CDR1 and CDR2 are MNHEY and SVGAGI. The CDR3 has 13 residues. The CDR3 DNA is TGTGCCAGCAGTCCGGACAGGGGGGACGAGCAGTACTTC. Residues: CASSPDRGDEQYF.

The rearrangement uses TRBV4-3 and TRBJ1-4; 12 bases fit TRBD1. The V gene end was trimmed by 1 base and the J gene end by 8 bases; junction bases not matched to a gene: 5. CDR3 length: 16 amino acids. CDR1 LGHNA and CDR2 YSLEER come from the germline V gene. CDR3 sequence reads: CASSQATGTGGEKLFF. DNA of the CDR3: TGCGCCAGCAGCCAAGCCACCGGGACAGGGGGCGAAAAACTGTTTTTT.

The V call is TRBV6-2 or TRBV6-3, the J call TRBJ2-1; no definite D call. The ends were cut back, 5 bases at V and 10 bases at J, with 9 bases in the middle. The CDR3 spans 11 residues. Germline V CDR1 and CDR2: MNHEY, SVGEGT. The CDR3 coding sequence is TGTGCCAGCAGTCTCCCCGCAGAGCAGTTCTTC. Translated, it gives CASSLPAEQFF.

The V call is TRBV13, the J call TRBJ1-5; D unclear. Germline V gene lookup returns CDR1 PRHDT and CDR2 FYEKMQ (reference sequence). The CDR3 length is 13 residues. V was clipped by 0 bases and J by 5 bases, with 5 bases between them. CDR3 sequence: CASSLGPDQPQHF. CDR3 bases: TGTGCCAGCAGCTTAGGTCCCGATCAGCCCCAGCATTTT.